This T cell receptor beta chain originates from a study of blood T cell repertoires in COVID-19. Turning to the study itself: The origin of the acute and convalescent COVID-19 samples was the United States, Italy and Spain. In each case, the material was cDNA or gDNA derived from T cells, B-cell-depleted T cells, or PBMCs.

Study processing details: Estimated nucleated cell counts came from reference gene primer amplification. Measured with immunoSEQ multiplex PCR; TCRdb has only the in-frame clones, and not every one. V and J calls and clone size are as listed in that table; D and trimming were resolved from the DNA. The sample holds some 300,000 clones, approximately 89% seen once. Recruited during active infection, patients (from Seattle) were subsequently followed longitudinally. CDR1 is SGDLS, CDR2 YYNGEE, per germline. The length of the CDR3 is 15 residues. J was trimmed by 2 bases and V by 2 bases; bases with no gene match: 3.

The V gene is TRBV9, the J gene TRBJ2-5, with TRBD2 identical over 10 bases. Input material: peripheral blood. The receptor was derived from a woman aged 25 to 39 with COVID-19, enrolled during active disease. CDR3 residues: CASSVSGGKQETQYF. The DNA for the CDR3 is TGTGCCAGCAGCGTTAGCGGGGGGAAACAAGAGACCCAGTACTTC.